Listed below are T cell receptor beta chains from one sample, sequenced in a study of T-cell reconstitution after alpha-beta-depleted transplantation in children. A single record per CDR3 protein comes from TCRdb applying MiXCR to the PCR reads. The sample includes approximately 420,000 distinct CDR3 sequences, about 11% seen only once; the top ten take approximately 5%. Sequenced here: PBMCs from the stem cell graft donor, sampled from the stem cell graft. These receptors were taken from a human donor who donated a stem cell graft to a child with acute myeloid leukemia. The CDR3 runs from the conserved cysteine through the conserved F or W. D genes are given only for firm matches. A row's size may be missing; if present it is once, few, many or a size class.

v_gene	d_gene	abundance	j_gene	CDR3nt	CDR3aa
TRBV29-1	.	few	TRBJ1-2	TGCAGCGTTGAGGGGGGCGTTAACTATGGCTACACCTTC	CSVEGGVNYGYTF
TRBV12-3/TRBV12-4	.	many	TRBJ1-1	TGTGCCAGCAGTTTTTCGAACACTGAAGCTTTCTTT	CASSFSNTEAFF
TRBV27	TRBD1	few	TRBJ1-4	TGTGCCAGCAAACTACGACAGGGTTTTTATGAAAAACTGTTTTTT	CASKLRQGFYEKLFF
TRBV29-1	.	.	TRBJ2-1	TGCAGCGTCCCAGGGACCCACAATGAGCAGTTCTTC	CSVPGTHNEQFF
TRBV3-1	.	.	TRBJ1-2	TGTGCCAGCAGCCAAACAGGGATCCGAGACTATGGCTACACCTTC	CASSQTGIRDYGYTF
TRBV29-1	.	few	TRBJ1-4	TGCAGCGTCCGATTATGGGAAAAACTGTTTTTT	CSVRLWEKLFF
TRBV6-5	TRBD2	few	TRBJ2-1	TGTGCCAGCAGTTACCTAGGACTAGCGGGAATTAATGAGCAGTTCTTC	CASSYLGLAGINEQFF
TRBV10-2	.	.	TRBJ2-3	TGCGCCAGCAGTGACGAGACTCCGGCCGATACGCAGTATTTT	CASSDETPADTQYF
TRBV12-3/TRBV12-4	TRBD2	.	TRBJ2-4	TGTGCCAGCAGCAAACTAGCGGGTTTAGCCAAAAACATTCAGTACTTC	CASSKLAGLAKNIQYF
TRBV6-2/TRBV6-3	.	few	TRBJ2-7	TGTGCCAGCAGGACTGACTCTACAGGGTTGTGGTTTGGACAGTACTTC	CASRTDSTGLWFGQYF
TRBV5-6	.	.	TRBJ2-1	TGTGCCAGCAGCCCTAGGCGGAGCTCCTACAATGAGCAGTTCTTC	CASSPRRSSYNEQFF
TRBV5-1	.	many	TRBJ2-2	TGCGCCAGCAGCACAGGGAACACCGGGGAGCTGTTTTTT	CASSTGNTGELFF
TRBV20-1	.	many	TRBJ2-1	TGCAGTGCTATAGAGGGGAACCTTTGGGGCGGAAACAATGAGCAGTTCTTC	CSAIEGNLWGGNNEQFF
TRBV28	TRBD1	.	TRBJ2-7	TGTGCCAGCATCGGAAGCCCGGCACAGGGGAACTACGAGCAGTACTTC	CASIGSPAQGNYEQYF
TRBV29-1	TRBD2	few	TRBJ2-3	TGCAGCGGCCGACTAGCCACCACAGATACGCAGTATTTT	CSGRLATTDTQYF
TRBV11-3	.	few	TRBJ1-5	TGTGCCAGCAGCCTATACCATCAGCCCCAGCATTTT	CASSLYHQPQHF
TRBV25-1	.	few	TRBJ2-1	TGTGCCAGCAGTGAGGGGGGGCTAGTCAATGAGCAGTTCTTC	CASSEGGLVNEQFF
TRBV4-2	.	.	TRBJ2-7	TGTGCCAGCAGCCCCGGGACACTCTTCCCCCACGAGCAGTACTTC	CASSPGTLFPHEQYF
TRBV12-3/TRBV12-4	.	few	TRBJ2-1	TGTGCCAGCAGTCAACAGGGCCGCCGGGAGTTCTTC	CASSQQGRREFF
TRBV9	.	.	TRBJ1-2	TGTGCCAGCAGCCCGATCGGGTTAGATGGCTACACCTTC	CASSPIGLDGYTF
TRBV5-1	.	.	TRBJ2-6	TGCGCCAGCAGCTTGGAAGGGACTGGGGCCAACGTCCTGACTTTC	CASSLEGTGANVLTF
TRBV12-3/TRBV12-4	TRBD1	many	TRBJ2-2	TGTGCCAGCAGGCCGACAAGGGGGCTAAGAAACACCGGGGAGCTGTTTTTT	CASRPTRGLRNTGELFF
TRBV10-3	.	many	TRBJ1-1	TGTGCCATCGGCCGACCGTTGGAGAACACTGAAGCTTTCTTT	CAIGRPLENTEAFF
TRBV12-3/TRBV12-4	.	.	TRBJ1-4	TGTGCCAGCAGTTTGGGGACCGGAGGAAAGGAAAAACTGTTTTTT	CASSLGTGGKEKLFF
TRBV7-2	TRBD1	.	TRBJ2-1	TGTGCCAGCAGCTTCGCAGGGGGCGAAAAGTTCTTC	CASSFAGGEKFF
TRBV7-2	.	few	TRBJ2-4	TGTGCCAGCAGCCCCGGACCTGGGAGGACCAAAAACATTCAGTACTTC	CASSPGPGRTKNIQYF
TRBV6-1	TRBD1	.	TRBJ2-1	TGTGCCAGCAGGTTCACAGGGGCCAATGAGCAGTTCTTC	CASRFTGANEQFF
TRBV30	.	.	TRBJ2-6	TGTGCCTGGCGCCGAGGTGCCCAGGACGGCTCTGGGGCCAACGTCCTGACTTTC	CAWRRGAQDGSGANVLTF
TRBV7-2	TRBD2	once	TRBJ2-1	TGTGCCAGCAGCCAACGGACTAGCGGGAGTATTGAGCAGTTCTTC	CASSQRTSGSIEQFF
TRBV20-1	.	few	TRBJ1-5	TGCAGTGCTCGAGGACGTTACAATCAGCCCCAGCATTTT	CSARGRYNQPQHF
TRBV27	.	.	TRBJ1-1	TGTGCCAGCACCCCAAGCGAGGGGAACACTGAAGCTTTCTTT	CASTPSEGNTEAFF
TRBV7-2	.	few	TRBJ2-5	TGTGCCAGCAGCTTAGAGGGCTATGGTAGGGGGGCCCAGTACTTC	CASSLEGYGRGAQYF
TRBV6-5	.	many	TRBJ1-6	TGTGCCAGCAGTTACGATCCCCTCCCGGGGTCCTATAATTCACCCCTCCACTTT	CASSYDPLPGSYNSPLHF
TRBV3-1	TRBD1	few	TRBJ1-6	TGTGCCAGCAGCCCCTCCAGGACAGGGAGTTCACCCCTCCACTTT	CASSPSRTGSSPLHF
TRBV9	TRBD2	few	TRBJ2-1	TGTGCCAGCAGCGTAGTTTCCAGCGGGAGTACAAGTGAGCAGTTCTTC	CASSVVSSGSTSEQFF
TRBV7-9	.	few	TRBJ2-2	TGTGCCAGCAGCAGCCTTATTACCGGGGAGCTGTTTTTT	CASSSLITGELFF
TRBV3-1	.	few	TRBJ2-5	TGTGCCAGCAGCCAACCCCCGAATTCCGGAGCGTCTGGCCAAGAGACCCAGTACTTC	CASSQPPNSGASGQETQYF
TRBV7-2	TRBD2	.	TRBJ2-7	TGTGCCAGCAGCTCTGAGCGGGGTCCTACGTCGCAGTACTTC	CASSSERGPTSQYF
TRBV7-9	.	many	TRBJ1-6	TGTGCCAGCAGCTTAGCAGTGAGCTCCTATAATTCACCCCTCCACTTT	CASSLAVSSYNSPLHF
TRBV20-1	.	.	TRBJ1-1	TGCAGTGCTGACCCGGGGGGATTGAACACTGAAGCTTTCTTT	CSADPGGLNTEAFF
TRBV4-3	TRBD2	many	TRBJ2-2	TGCGCCAGCAGCCAAGTTGTGGGGGGGGTCGGGGAGCTGTTTTTT	CASSQVVGGVGELFF
TRBV5-6	.	.	TRBJ2-3	TGTGCCAGCAGCTCGGACAGGCGGAGGGCGGATACGCAGTATTTT	CASSSDRRRADTQYF
TRBV2	TRBD2	many	TRBJ2-7	TGTGCCAGCACGCCTAGCGGGAGGAATGAGCAGTACTTC	CASTPSGRNEQYF
TRBV7-2	.	.	TRBJ2-7	TGTGCCAGCAGCTTCTTCAGAGAGCAGTACTTC	CASSFFREQYF
TRBV5-1	.	.	TRBJ2-2	TGCGCCAGCAGCCGGGACTTCCCGAACACCGGGGAGCTGTTTTTT	CASSRDFPNTGELFF
TRBV6-1	TRBD1	few	TRBJ1-1	TGTGCCAGCAGTAAGGGACAGGGGACCGGGGGGACTGAAGCTTTCTTT	CASSKGQGTGGTEAFF
TRBV27	TRBD2	.	TRBJ2-1	TGTGCCAGCAGTTCAAGGACTAGCGGGAGGTCTGAGCAGTTCTTC	CASSSRTSGRSEQFF
TRBV5-5	.	few	TRBJ2-3	TGTGCCAGCAGCTCGCCCTCTAGCGCCGGAGATACGCAGTATTTT	CASSSPSSAGDTQYF
TRBV6-2/TRBV6-3	.	few	TRBJ2-7	TGTGCCAGCGGAGCAGGGGCCCACGAGCAGTACTTC	CASGAGAHEQYF
TRBV7-8	TRBD1	few	TRBJ1-6	TGTGCCAGCAGCTTTGGGACAGGGCGGGGCTCACCCCTCCACTTT	CASSFGTGRGSPLHF
TRBV20-1	TRBD2	few	TRBJ2-1	TGCAGTGCTAACCGACTAGCGGGAGGGAGTAATGAGCAGTTCTTC	CSANRLAGGSNEQFF
TRBV29-1	.	many	TRBJ1-1	TGCAGCGTTGAAGGCGGTACAGGGACTGGCACTGAAGCTTTCTTT	CSVEGGTGTGTEAFF
TRBV5-5	.	many	TRBJ2-1	TGTGCCAGCAGCTCCCCGGGAGCGGCGTACAATGAGCAGTTCTTC	CASSSPGAAYNEQFF
TRBV18	TRBD2	few	TRBJ2-1	TGTGCCAGCTCAGCACAAAGAGGTAGCGGGATAAATGAGCAGTTCTTC	CASSAQRGSGINEQFF
TRBV20-1	TRBD2	few	TRBJ2-5	TGCAGTGCTAGAGATAGGACTAGCGGGAGTGGGGAGACCCAGTACTTC	CSARDRTSGSGETQYF